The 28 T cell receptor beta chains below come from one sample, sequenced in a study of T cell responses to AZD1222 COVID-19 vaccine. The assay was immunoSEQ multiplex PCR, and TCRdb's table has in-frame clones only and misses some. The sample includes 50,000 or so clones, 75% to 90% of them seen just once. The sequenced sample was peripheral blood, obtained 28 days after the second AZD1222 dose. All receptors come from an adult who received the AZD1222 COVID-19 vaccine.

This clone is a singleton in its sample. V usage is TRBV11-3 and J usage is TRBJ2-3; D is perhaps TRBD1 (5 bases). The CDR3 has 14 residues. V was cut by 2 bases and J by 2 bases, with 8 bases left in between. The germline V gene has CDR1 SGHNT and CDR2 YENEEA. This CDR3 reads CASSLTGHTDTQYF. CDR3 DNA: TGTGCCAGCAGCTTAACAGGCCACACAGATACGCAGTATTTT.

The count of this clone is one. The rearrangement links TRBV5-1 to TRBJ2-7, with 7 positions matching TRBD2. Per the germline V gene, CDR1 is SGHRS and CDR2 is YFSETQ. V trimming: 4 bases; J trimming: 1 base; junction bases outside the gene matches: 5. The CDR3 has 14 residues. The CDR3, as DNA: TGCGCCAGCAGCAAAGCGGGACTATCCTACGAGCAGTACTTC. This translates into CASSKAGLSYEQYF.

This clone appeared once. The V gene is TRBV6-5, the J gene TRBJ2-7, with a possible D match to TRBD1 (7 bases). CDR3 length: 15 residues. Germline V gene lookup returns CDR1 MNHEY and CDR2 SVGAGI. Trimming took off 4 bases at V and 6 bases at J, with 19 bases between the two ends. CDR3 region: CASSFSAGPGGEQYF. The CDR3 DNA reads TGTGCCAGCAGTTTTTCGGCGGGACCAGGGGGCGAGCAGTACTTC.

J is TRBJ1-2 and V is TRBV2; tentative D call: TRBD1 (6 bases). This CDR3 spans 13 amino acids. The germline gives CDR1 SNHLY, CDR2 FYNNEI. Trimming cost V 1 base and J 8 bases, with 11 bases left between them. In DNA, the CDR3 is TGTGCCAGCAGTGAAGAACAAAGGGGGGGCTACACCTTC. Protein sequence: CASSEEQRGGYTF.

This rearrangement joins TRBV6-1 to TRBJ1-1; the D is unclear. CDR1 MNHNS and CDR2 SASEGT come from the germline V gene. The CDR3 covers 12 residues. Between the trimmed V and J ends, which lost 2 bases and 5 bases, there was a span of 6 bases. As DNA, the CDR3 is TGTGCCAGCAGTGAAAGTAGAACTGAAGCTTTCTTT. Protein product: CASSESRTEAFF.

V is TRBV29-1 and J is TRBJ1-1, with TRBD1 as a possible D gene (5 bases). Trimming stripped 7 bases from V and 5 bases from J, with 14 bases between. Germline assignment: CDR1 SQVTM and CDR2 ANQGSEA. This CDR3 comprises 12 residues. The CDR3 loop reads CSGGEQTTEAFF. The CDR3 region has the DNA TGCAGCGGAGGGGAGCAAACAACTGAAGCTTTCTTT.

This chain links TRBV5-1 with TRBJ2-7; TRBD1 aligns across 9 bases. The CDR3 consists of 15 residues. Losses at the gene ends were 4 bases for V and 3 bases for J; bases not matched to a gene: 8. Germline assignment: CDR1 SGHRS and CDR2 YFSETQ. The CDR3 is CASSISTGGGYEQYF. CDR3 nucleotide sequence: TGCGCCAGCAGCATTTCGACAGGGGGTGGCTACGAGCAGTACTTC. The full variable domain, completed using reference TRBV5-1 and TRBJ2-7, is KAGVTQTPRYLIKTRGQQVTLSCSPISGHRSVSWYQQTPGQGLQFLFEYFSETQRNKGNFPGRFSGRQFSNSRSEMNVSTLELGDSALYLCASSISTGGGYEQYFGPGTRLTVT.

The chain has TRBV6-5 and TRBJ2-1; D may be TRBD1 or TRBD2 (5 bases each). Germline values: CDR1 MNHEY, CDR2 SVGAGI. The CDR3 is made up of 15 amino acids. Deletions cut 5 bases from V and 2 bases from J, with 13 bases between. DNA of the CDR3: TGTGCCAGCAGTAGATCCGGGACGCCCTACAATGAGCAGTTCTTC. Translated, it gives CASSRSGTPYNEQFF.

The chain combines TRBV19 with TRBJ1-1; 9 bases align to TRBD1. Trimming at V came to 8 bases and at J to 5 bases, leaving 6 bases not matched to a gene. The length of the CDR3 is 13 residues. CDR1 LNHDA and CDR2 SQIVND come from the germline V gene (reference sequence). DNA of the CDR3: TGTGCCAGTTTACGGACAGGGGAAACTGAAGCTTTCTTT. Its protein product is CASLRTGETEAFF.

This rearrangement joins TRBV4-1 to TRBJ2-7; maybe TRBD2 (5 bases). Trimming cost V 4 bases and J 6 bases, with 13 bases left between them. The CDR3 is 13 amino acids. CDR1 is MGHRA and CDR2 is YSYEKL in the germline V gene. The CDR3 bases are TGCGCCAGCAGCCTCGGGATCCCATCCGAGCAGTACTTC. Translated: CASSLGIPSEQYF.

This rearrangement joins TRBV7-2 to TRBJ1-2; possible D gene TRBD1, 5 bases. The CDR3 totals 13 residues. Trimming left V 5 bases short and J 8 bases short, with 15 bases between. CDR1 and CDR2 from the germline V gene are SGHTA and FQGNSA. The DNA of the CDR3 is TGTGCCAGCAGCCTTAACCCCAGGGACGGCTACACCTTC. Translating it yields CASSLNPRDGYTF.

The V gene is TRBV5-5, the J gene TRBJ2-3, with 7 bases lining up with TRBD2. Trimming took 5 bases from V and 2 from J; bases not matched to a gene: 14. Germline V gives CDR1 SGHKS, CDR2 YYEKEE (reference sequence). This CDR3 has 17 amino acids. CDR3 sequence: CASRLSTGLRHTDTQYF. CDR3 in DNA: TGTGCCAGCAGATTATCGACGGGACTACGCCACACAGATACGCAGTATTTT.

The CDR3 DNA reads as TGCAGCGTTTGCTACAGTCGGGGAGAGGGTGAAGCTTTCTTT. Encoded protein: CSVCYSRGEGEAFF. The V and J genes are TRBV29-1 and TRBJ1-1, with unresolved D. Between the trimmed V and J ends, which lost 5 bases and 7 bases, there was a span of 20 bases. This CDR3 region has 14 residues. CDR1 and CDR2 (germline): SQVTM, ANQGSEA.

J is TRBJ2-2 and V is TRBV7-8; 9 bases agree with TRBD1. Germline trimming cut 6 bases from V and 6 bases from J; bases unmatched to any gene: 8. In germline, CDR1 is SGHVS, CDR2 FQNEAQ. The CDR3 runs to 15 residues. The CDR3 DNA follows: TGTGCCAGCAGGTCCGGGACAGGGTCGTCCGGGGAGCTGTTTTTT. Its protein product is CASRSGTGSSGELFF.

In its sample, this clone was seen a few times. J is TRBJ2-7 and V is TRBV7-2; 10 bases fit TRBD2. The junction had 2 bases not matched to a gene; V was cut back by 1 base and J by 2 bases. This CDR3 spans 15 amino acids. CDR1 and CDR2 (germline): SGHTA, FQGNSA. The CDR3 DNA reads TGTGCCAGCAGCTTAGGAGCGGGAGGGCCCTACGAGCAGTACTTC. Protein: CASSLGAGGPYEQYF.

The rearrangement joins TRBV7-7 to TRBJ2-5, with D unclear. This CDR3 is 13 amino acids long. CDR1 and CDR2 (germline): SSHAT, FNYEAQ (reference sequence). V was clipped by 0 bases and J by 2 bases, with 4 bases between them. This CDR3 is CASSLAHQETQYF. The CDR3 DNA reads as TGTGCCAGCAGCTTAGCTCATCAAGAGACCCAGTACTTC.

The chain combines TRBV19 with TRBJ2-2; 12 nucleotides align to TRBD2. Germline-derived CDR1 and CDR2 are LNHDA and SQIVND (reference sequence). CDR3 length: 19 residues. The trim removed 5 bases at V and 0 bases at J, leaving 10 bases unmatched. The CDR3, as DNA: TGTGCCAGTAGTCCGCGACTAGCGGGAGAACTCTCGAACACCGGGGAGCTGTTTTTT. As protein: CASSPRLAGELSNTGELFF.

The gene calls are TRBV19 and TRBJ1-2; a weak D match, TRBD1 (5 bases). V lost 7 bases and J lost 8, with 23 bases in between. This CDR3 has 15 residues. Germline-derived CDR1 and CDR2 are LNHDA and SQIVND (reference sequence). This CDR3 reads CASTPQGRVFYGYTF. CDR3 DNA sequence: TGTGCCAGTACCCCCCAGGGCAGGGTCTTTTACGGCTACACCTTC.

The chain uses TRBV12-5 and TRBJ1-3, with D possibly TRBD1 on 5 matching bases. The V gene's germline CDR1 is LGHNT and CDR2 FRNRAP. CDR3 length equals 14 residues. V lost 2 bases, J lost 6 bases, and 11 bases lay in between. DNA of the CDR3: TGTGCTAGTGGTTTGAGCGGGGCCTCAAACACCATATATTTT. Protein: CASGLSGASNTIYF.

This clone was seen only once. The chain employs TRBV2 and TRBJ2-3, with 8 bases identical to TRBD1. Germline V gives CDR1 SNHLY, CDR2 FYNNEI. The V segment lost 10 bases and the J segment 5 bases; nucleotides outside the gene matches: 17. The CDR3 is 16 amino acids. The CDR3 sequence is CATKPKGRGHVDTQYF. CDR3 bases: TGTGCCACCAAGCCTAAGGGCAGGGGGCATGTAGATACGCAGTATTTT.

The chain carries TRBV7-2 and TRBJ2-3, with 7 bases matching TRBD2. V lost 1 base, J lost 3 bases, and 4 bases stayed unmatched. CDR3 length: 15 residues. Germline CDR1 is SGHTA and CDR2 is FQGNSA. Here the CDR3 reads CASSLGGSLTDTQYF. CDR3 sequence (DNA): TGTGCCAGCAGCTTAGGCGGGAGTCTAACAGATACGCAGTATTTT.

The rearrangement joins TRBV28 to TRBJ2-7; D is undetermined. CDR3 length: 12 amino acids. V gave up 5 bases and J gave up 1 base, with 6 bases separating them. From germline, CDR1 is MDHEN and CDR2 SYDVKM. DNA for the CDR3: TGTGCCAGCAGTACCAGTTCCTACGAGCAGTACTTC. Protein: CASSTSSYEQYF.

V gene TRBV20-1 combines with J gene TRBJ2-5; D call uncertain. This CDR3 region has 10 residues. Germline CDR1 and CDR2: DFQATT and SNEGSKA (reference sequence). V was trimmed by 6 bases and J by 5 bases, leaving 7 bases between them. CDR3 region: CSANDETQYF. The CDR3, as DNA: TGCAGTGCCAATGACGAGACCCAGTACTTC.

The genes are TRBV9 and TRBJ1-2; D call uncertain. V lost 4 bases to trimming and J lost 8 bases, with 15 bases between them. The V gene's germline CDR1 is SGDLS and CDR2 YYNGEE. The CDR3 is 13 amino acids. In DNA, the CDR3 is TGTGCCAGCAGCTCCCGATCACGTCCGGGCTACACCTTC. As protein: CASSSRSRPGYTF.

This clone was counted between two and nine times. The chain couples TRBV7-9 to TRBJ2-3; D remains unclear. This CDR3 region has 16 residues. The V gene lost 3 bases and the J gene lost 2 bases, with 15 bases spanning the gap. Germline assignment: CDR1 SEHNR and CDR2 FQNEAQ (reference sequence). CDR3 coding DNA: TGTGCCAGCAGCTTTACCGGACCCCCGCTCACAGATACGCAGTATTTT. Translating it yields CASSFTGPPLTDTQYF.

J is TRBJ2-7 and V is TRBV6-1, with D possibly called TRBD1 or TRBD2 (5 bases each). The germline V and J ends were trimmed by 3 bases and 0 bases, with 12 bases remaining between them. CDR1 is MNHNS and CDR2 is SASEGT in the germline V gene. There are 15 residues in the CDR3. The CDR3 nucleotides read TGTGCCAGCAGTGATGGGGACGGATCCTCCTACGAGCAGTACTTC. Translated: CASSDGDGSSYEQYF.

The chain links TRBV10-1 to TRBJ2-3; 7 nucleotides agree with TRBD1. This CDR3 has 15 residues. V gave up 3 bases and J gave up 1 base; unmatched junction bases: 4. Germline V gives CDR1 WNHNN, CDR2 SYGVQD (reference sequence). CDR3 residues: CASSDPGQGTDTQYF. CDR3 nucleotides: TGCGCCAGCAGTGACCCCGGACAGGGCACAGATACGCAGTATTTT.

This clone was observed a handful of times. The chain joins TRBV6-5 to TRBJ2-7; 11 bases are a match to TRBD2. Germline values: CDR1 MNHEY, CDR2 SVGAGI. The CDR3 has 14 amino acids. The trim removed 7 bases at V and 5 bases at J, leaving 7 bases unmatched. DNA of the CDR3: TGTGCCAGCAAGAGGGAACTAGCGGGAGACGAGCAGTACTTC. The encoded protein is CASKRELAGDEQYF.